This entry lists 25 T cell receptor beta chains sequenced from one sample in a study of T cells after yellow fever vaccination. TCRdb analysed the 5' RACE reads with MiXCR anew, one entry per CDR3 protein. The table shows about 180,000 distinct CDR3 sequences, with approximately 6% occurring only once. Material: CD4+ T cells sorted from PBMCs, obtained on the day of the first yellow fever vaccination. Receptors were obtained from a man younger than 35 who received the YFV17D yellow fever vaccine.

This clonotype was recorded at least ten times. The chain carries TRBV5-1 and TRBJ2-2; 7 bases fit TRBD1. V was clipped by 3 bases and J by 6 bases; unmatched bases: 11. This CDR3 contains 16 residues. CDR1 and CDR2 (germline): SGHRS, YFSETQ. In DNA, the CDR3 is TGCGCCAGCAGCTGGAAAGGGGGCCGAGGGTCCGGGGAGCTGTTTTTT. It is translated as CASSWKGGRGSGELFF. Supplemented by reference TRBV5-1 and TRBJ2-2, the full variable domain reads KAGVTQTPRYLIKTRGQQVTLSCSPISGHRSVSWYQQTPGQGLQFLFEYFSETQRNKGNFPGRFSGRQFSNSRSEMNVSTLELGDSALYLCASSWKGGRGSGELFFGEGSRLTVL.

This clonotype has at least ten counts. This chain links TRBV24-1 with TRBJ2-5; D is possibly TRBD1 or TRBD2 (6 bases each). The CDR3 extends over 15 amino acids. Germline CDR1 KGHDR, CDR2 SFDVKD. V lost 5 bases and J 3 bases, leaving 15 bases between the germline ends. CDR3 sequence (DNA): TGTGCCACCAGTGGCCCGGGGGCTTTAGAAGAGACCCAGTACTTC. Protein: CATSGPGALEETQYF.

The gene calls are TRBV12-3 or TRBV12-4 and TRBJ1-5; D remains ambiguous. Trimming left V 6 bases short and J 2 bases short, with 5 bases between. This CDR3 has 12 residues. In nucleotides, the CDR3 is TGTGCCAGCAGGGATGGCAATCAGCCCCAGCATTTT. Encoded protein: CASRDGNQPQHF.

CDR3 sequence reads: CASSPPGLLNTGELFF. The CDR3 nucleotides read TGTGCCAGCAGCCCACCGGGACTCCTTAACACCGGGGAGCTGTTTTTT. V gene TRBV7-2 combines with J gene TRBJ2-2; a weak D match, TRBD2 (6 bases). Germline V gene lookup returns CDR1 SGHTA and CDR2 FQGNSA. Between the trimmed V and J ends, which lost 5 bases and 2 bases, there was a span of 15 bases. CDR3 length equals 16 residues.

Ten or more counts support this clonotype. This chain uses TRBV5-1 with TRBJ2-5; 9 nucleotides align to TRBD1. Germline loops: CDR1 SGHRS, CDR2 YFSETQ. The CDR3 runs 16 residues. Trimming cost V 4 bases and J 4 bases; bases outside gene matches: 11. The CDR3 bases are TGCGCCAGCAGCAATACCCGACAGGGGGGTCGAGAGACCCAGTACTTC. This sequence encodes CASSNTRQGGRETQYF. Complete variable domain (other parts from reference TRBV5-1 and TRBJ2-5): KAGVTQTPRYLIKTRGQQVTLSCSPISGHRSVSWYQQTPGQGLQFLFEYFSETQRNKGNFPGRFSGRQFSNSRSEMNVSTLELGDSALYLCASSNTRQGGRETQYFGPGTRLLVL.

The sample holds a few counts of this clonotype. The DNA of the CDR3 is TGTGCCAGCAGTGGTCCAGGGTTTTCCAATGAGCAGTTCTTC. Its protein is CASSGPGFSNEQFF. The V gene is TRBV2, the J gene TRBJ2-1, with D perhaps matching TRBD1 (5 bases). V dropped 4 bases and J dropped 6 bases, with 13 bases sitting between them. The CDR3 contains 14 residues. From germline, CDR1 is SNHLY and CDR2 FYNNEI.

This clonotype was recorded at least ten times. CDR3 in amino acids: CASSSTGTSGGELFF. As DNA, the CDR3 is TGCGCCAGCAGCAGTACCGGGACCTCGGGCGGGGAGCTGTTTTTT. The chain joins TRBV5-1 to TRBJ2-2; D is possibly TRBD1 or TRBD2 (5 bases each). This CDR3 is built from 15 residues. Germline V gene lookup returns CDR1 SGHRS and CDR2 YFSETQ. Trimming pared 4 bases from V and 7 bases from J, leaving 17 bases between.

The V and J genes are TRBV7-2 and TRBJ2-1; D is perhaps TRBD2 (6 bases). The CDR3 has 13 residues. The germline V and J ends were trimmed by 7 bases and 8 bases, with 15 bases remaining between them. The germline V gene has CDR1 SGHTA and CDR2 FQGNSA. In nucleotides, the CDR3 is TGTGCCAGCACGCGGGGTTCGAGCGATGAGCAGTTCTTC. It translates to CASTRGSSDEQFF.

This chain links TRBV5-4 with TRBJ2-5; possibly TRBD1 or TRBD2 for D (5 bases each). Germline V gives CDR1 SGHNT, CDR2 YYREEE (reference sequence). V was pared by 4 bases and J by 0 bases, with 16 bases between. CDR3 size: 16 residues. CDR3 region: CASSPADGGNQETQYF. CDR3 coding DNA: TGTGCCAGCAGCCCGGCTGATGGGGGTAACCAAGAGACCCAGTACTTC.

This clonotype was seen many times. The chain has TRBV4-2 and TRBJ1-1; maybe TRBD1 (5 bases). The CDR3 consists of 15 residues. Per the germline V gene, CDR1 is LGHNA and CDR2 is YNFKEQ. V was trimmed by 3 bases and J by 2 bases, leaving 13 bases between them. The DNA for the CDR3 is TGTGCCAGCAGCCATGGAGGGGTTAGTAACACTGAAGCTTTCTTT. This encodes CASSHGGVSNTEAFF.

The genes are TRBV7-9 and TRBJ2-7; 8 bases map to TRBD2. CDR1 SEHNR and CDR2 FQNEAQ come from the germline V gene (reference sequence). J was trimmed by 3 bases and V by 3 bases; bases with no gene match: 4. The CDR3 contains 14 residues. The CDR3 DNA sequence: TGTGCCAGCAGCTTGGAGGGACTAGGCTACGAGCAGTACTTC. Its protein product is CASSLEGLGYEQYF.

This clonotype was observed at least ten times. V gene TRBV5-1 combines with J gene TRBJ2-7; D may be TRBD1 or TRBD2 (5 bases each). Germline loops: CDR1 SGHRS, CDR2 YFSETQ. This CDR3 has 15 amino acids. V was clipped by 0 bases and J by 2 bases, with 12 bases between them. The CDR3 region is CASSLDGTPTYEQYV. In nucleotides, the CDR3 is TGCGCCAGCAGCTTGGACGGGACCCCCACCTACGAGCAGTACGTC.

This clonotype turned up a few times. The J gene is TRBJ1-1, the V gene TRBV3-1; a possible D gene is TRBD1 (5 bases). Per germline, CDR1 LGHDT and CDR2 YNNKEL (reference sequence). V gave up 2 bases and J gave up 3 bases, with 10 bases separating them. The CDR3 is made up of 14 amino acids. In DNA, the CDR3 is TGTGCCAGCAGCCAATCAGACAGACACACTGAAGCTTTCTTT. Residues: CASSQSDRHTEAFF.

This clonotype was detected ten times or more. The chain has TRBV10-3 and TRBJ2-1, with D perhaps TRBD2 (6 bases). The length of the CDR3 is 14 residues. V lost 3 bases and J lost 6, with 12 bases in between. Germline V gene data show CDR1 as ENHRY and CDR2 as SYGVKD. CDR3 sequence (DNA): TGTGCCATCAGTGAACGGGGGAATTTCAATGAGCAGTTCTTC. It yields the protein CAISERGNFNEQFF.

This chain links TRBV5-4 with TRBJ2-1; 7 bases agree with TRBD2. CDR1 and CDR2 (germline): SGHNT, YYREEE (reference sequence). This CDR3 region has 16 residues. The V segment lost 4 bases and the J segment 3 bases; nucleotides outside the gene matches: 10. CDR3 amino acids: CASSVGPAGNYNEQFF. CDR3 nucleotide sequence: TGTGCCAGCAGCGTTGGGCCAGCGGGGAACTACAATGAGCAGTTCTTC.

The chain combines TRBV4-2 with TRBJ2-2, with a weak D call TRBD1 (7 bases). This CDR3 spans 17 amino acids. The V end lost 1 base, the J end lost 2 bases, and 14 bases lay between the germline ends. Per the germline V gene, CDR1 is LGHNA and CDR2 is YNFKEQ. The DNA for the CDR3 is TGTGCCAGCAGCCAAGCCGCGGGACAGATAAACACCGGGGAGCTGTTTTTT. Encoded protein: CASSQAAGQINTGELFF.

This clonotype was detected many times. The chain joins TRBV18 to TRBJ1-5, with 7 bases aligning to TRBD1. V gave up 5 bases and J gave up 5 bases; unmatched junction bases: 9. Germline V gene lookup returns CDR1 KGHSH and CDR2 LQKENI. The CDR3 runs to 15 residues. The CDR3 here is CASSSVSRGDQPQHF. The DNA of the CDR3 is TGTGCCAGCTCATCCGTAAGCAGGGGGGATCAGCCCCAGCATTTT.

The chain couples TRBV5-1 to TRBJ2-3; D uncertain. V shed 4 bases and J shed 6 bases, with 12 bases lying between them. The germline V gene encodes CDR1 SGHRS and CDR2 YFSETQ. The length of the CDR3 is 13 residues. CDR3 sequence reads: CASSPEVSDTQYF. The CDR3 DNA is TGCGCCAGCAGCCCCGAGGTTTCGGATACGCAGTATTTT.

The table lists this clonotype with a few counts. The rearrangement links TRBV21-1 to TRBJ2-2; the table gives TRBD2 as D, unverified against the DNA. TRBV21-1 is labeled a pseudogene. CDR3 length: 18 amino acids. The chain's CDR3 is CASSSSPRRGAYTGELFF. DNA of the CDR3: TGTGCCAGCAGCTCCTCCCCTCGCCGGGGGGCCTACACCGGGGAGCTGTTTTTT.

This clonotype appeared a few times. The gene calls are TRBV24-1 and TRBJ2-1; weak D call: TRBD2 (7 bases). The CDR3 runs to 13 residues. Germline CDR1 and CDR2: KGHDR and SFDVKD. The V gene lost 5 bases and the J gene lost 8 bases, with 12 bases spanning the gap. This CDR3 reads CATSARGADEQFF. DNA of the CDR3: TGTGCCACCAGTGCTCGGGGGGCGGATGAGCAGTTCTTC.

This clonotype has a count of ten or more. The chain recombines TRBV12-3 or TRBV12-4 with TRBJ1-1; D unresolved. Trimming pared 1 base from V and 1 base from J, leaving 7 bases between. The CDR3 has 14 amino acids. CDR3 amino acids: CASSLGAANTEAFF. The CDR3 DNA is TGTGCCAGCAGTTTAGGGGCAGCGAACACTGAAGCTTTCTTT.

This clonotype occurred many times. The chain carries TRBV7-2 and TRBJ2-1, with D tentatively TRBD2 (5 bases). The germline V gene has CDR1 SGHTA and CDR2 FQGNSA. V was pared by 5 bases and J by 8 bases, with 16 bases between. This CDR3 region has 14 residues. The CDR3 DNA sequence: TGTGCCAGCAGCCCTTCTTGGGTTAGCGATGAGCAGTTCTTC. Its protein is CASSPSWVSDEQFF.

At least ten counts were recorded for this clonotype. The CDR3 DNA is TGCGCCAGCAGCTTAGAGCCGGGCTACTCCTACGAGCAGTACTTC. This codes for CASSLEPGYSYEQYF. V gene TRBV5-1 combines with J gene TRBJ2-7; D remains unclear. CDR1 and CDR2 from the germline V gene are SGHRS and YFSETQ. The CDR3 spans 15 residues. The V end lost 2 bases, the J end lost 0 bases, and 12 bases lay between the germline ends.

Many counts were recorded for this clonotype. This sequence joins TRBV5-1 and TRBJ2-3, with D possibly matching TRBD2 (5 bases). CDR1 and CDR2 from the germline V gene are SGHRS and YFSETQ. Between the trimmed V and J ends, which lost 7 bases and 5 bases, there was a span of 14 bases. The CDR3 runs 13 residues. CDR3 protein: CASARGREDTQYF. CDR3 bases: TGCGCCAGCGCCCGCGGGCGCGAAGATACGCAGTATTTT. Combining the CDR3 with reference TRBV5-1 and TRBJ2-3 gives the whole variable domain KAGVTQTPRYLIKTRGQQVTLSCSPISGHRSVSWYQQTPGQGLQFLFEYFSETQRNKGNFPGRFSGRQFSNSRSEMNVSTLELGDSALYLCASARGREDTQYFGPGTRLTVL.

This clonotype was counted at least ten times. J is TRBJ2-3 and V is TRBV7-3, with D tentatively TRBD2 (7 bases). V lost 2 bases, J lost 5 bases, and 17 bases lay in between. Germline-derived CDR1 and CDR2 are SGHTA and FQGTGA. There are 16 residues in the CDR3. The DNA for the CDR3 is TGTGCCAGCAGCTTACATGCGCTGGGGGGGCAAGATACGCAGTATTTT. Protein: CASSLHALGGQDTQYF.